The 24 T cell receptor beta chains given below trace back to one sample, sequenced in a study of blood T cell repertoires in COVID-19. Profiled with immunoSEQ multiplex PCR; TCRdb holds only in-frame clones, not every one. The repertoire holds under 250,000 clones, with approximately 88% as singletons. What was sequenced was peripheral blood. These receptors were collected from a man between 60 and 75 years old who had recovered from COVID-19.

This clone is labeled as medium-sized (0.01 to 0.1%). The chain carries TRBV24-1 and TRBJ1-5; 7 bases line up with TRBD1. CDR3 length equals 14 residues. CDR1 and CDR2 from the germline V gene are KGHDR and SFDVKD. V dropped 6 bases and J dropped 7; count of bases not matched to a gene: 8. DNA for the CDR3: TGTGCCACCAGTAGGACAGGTGACATCCAGCCCCAGCATTTT. Translated: CATSRTGDIQPQHF.

The chain has TRBV7-2 and TRBJ1-2; the D is unclear. This CDR3 comprises 14 residues. Trimming pared 3 bases from V and 1 base from J, leaving 9 bases between. Germline V gene lookup returns CDR1 SGHTA and CDR2 FQGNSA. The DNA for the CDR3 is TGTGCCAGCAGCTTCGCCTCAGATAACTATGGCTACACCTTC. Protein: CASSFASDNYGYTF.

The chain uses TRBV14 and TRBJ2-7, with 7 bases that match TRBD1. The CDR3 is 16 amino acids. Germline values: CDR1 SGHDN, CDR2 FVKESK. V lost 4 bases and J lost 3; bases outside the gene matches: 12. CDR3 region: CASSPSGTARNYEQYF. CDR3 in DNA: TGTGCCAGCAGCCCATCCGGGACAGCGAGGAACTACGAGCAGTACTTC.

This clone appeared once. The chain links TRBV6-6 to TRBJ2-5; D possibly corresponds to TRBD1 (6 bases). V was cut by 5 bases and J by 4 bases, with 17 bases left in between. The CDR3 extends over 15 amino acids. Germline loops: CDR1 MNHNY, CDR2 SVGAGI (reference sequence). The CDR3 nucleotides read TGTGCCAGCAGTCTGCAAACAGGGATTCGAGAGACCCAGTACTTC. Its translation: CASSLQTGIRETQYF.

With respect to this clone: One junction end disagrees with the germline gene, perhaps due to a read error. This rearrangement joins TRBV29-1 to TRBJ2-5, with a weak D call TRBD2 (5 bases). In germline, CDR1 is SQVTM, CDR2 ANQGSEA. There are 13 residues in the CDR3. CDR3 in DNA: TGCAGCGTCCCTGGAGGTAACCAAAAGACCCAGTACTTC. It specifies CSVPGGNQKTQYF.

This clone was seen once. The V gene is TRBV4-2, the J gene TRBJ2-3, with TRBD2 matching 11 bases. V shed 3 bases and J 5 bases; nucleotides not matched to a gene: 13. CDR3 length: 18 amino acids. Germline V gene lookup returns CDR1 LGHNA and CDR2 YNFKEQ. The CDR3 sequence: CASSQGTSGSPVGDTQYF. The CDR3, as DNA: TGTGCCAGCAGCCAGGGGACTAGCGGTAGTCCCGTGGGAGATACGCAGTATTTT.

This chain joins TRBV5-8 and TRBJ1-5; 10 nucleotides agree with TRBD1. CDR3 length equals 16 residues. Germline V lookup: CDR1 SGHTS, CDR2 YDEGEE. Unmatched junction bases numbered 6, after V lost 4 bases and J lost 2 bases. The CDR3 reads CASSAGDRGGNQPQHF. The CDR3 bases are TGTGCCAGCAGCGCCGGGGACAGGGGAGGCAATCAGCCCCAGCATTTT.

This chain links TRBV5-1 with TRBJ2-3; D remains unclear. CDR1 is SGHRS, CDR2 YFSETQ, per germline. The length of the CDR3 is 12 residues. Trimming took off 4 bases at V and 5 bases at J, with 8 bases between the two ends. The CDR3 region is CASSRDRDTQYF. The CDR3 DNA follows: TGCGCCAGCAGCAGAGATAGAGATACGCAGTATTTT.

V and J are TRBV6-5 and TRBJ2-2; 7 positions match TRBD1. The CDR3 consists of 14 residues. The trim removed 6 bases at V and 3 bases at J, leaving 4 bases unmatched. In germline, CDR1 is MNHEY, CDR2 SVGAGI. The CDR3 here is CASRTGDDTGELFF. The CDR3 DNA sequence: TGTGCCAGCAGAACAGGGGATGACACCGGGGAGCTGTTTTTT.

The V gene is TRBV19, the J gene TRBJ2-3; 11 bases map to TRBD2. Per the germline V gene, CDR1 is LNHDA and CDR2 is SQIVND (reference sequence). The CDR3 covers 14 residues. Trimming at V came to 6 bases and at J to 6 bases, leaving 5 bases not matched to a gene. In DNA form, the CDR3 reads TGTGCCAGTAGCGGACTAGCGGGCTTGGATACGCAGTATTTT. Its protein is CASSGLAGLDTQYF.

The V and J genes are TRBV19 and TRBJ2-7, with 7 bases lining up with TRBD2. V dropped 2 bases and J dropped 3; count of bases not matched to a gene: 7. The CDR3 sequence is 15 residues long. Germline CDR1 is LNHDA and CDR2 is SQIVND (reference sequence). CDR3 DNA sequence: TGTGCCAGTAGTATACAGGCGGGGGACCTCTACGAGCAGTACTTC. It yields the protein CASSIQAGDLYEQYF. Full variable domain (rest looked up from reference TRBV19 and TRBJ2-7): DGGITQSPKYLFRKEGQNVTLSCEQNLNHDAMYWYRQDPGQGLRLIYYSQIVNDFQKGDIAEGYSVSREKKESFPLTVTSAQKNPTAFYLCASSIQAGDLYEQYFGPGTRLTVT.

The genes are TRBV10-3 and TRBJ2-1; 11 bases align to TRBD2. The CDR3 extends over 17 amino acids. Trimming removed 3 bases from V and 4 bases from J; junction bases left unmatched: 8. CDR1 and CDR2 from the germline V gene are ENHRY and SYGVKD. The CDR3 DNA sequence: TGTGCCATCAGTGAAAAGACTAGCGGGACCCTATACAATGAGCAGTTCTTC. This sequence encodes CAISEKTSGTLYNEQFF.

The rearrangement joins TRBV6-4 to TRBJ1-6, with D unclear. The V gene's germline CDR1 is MRHNA and CDR2 SNTAGT. V lost 0 bases and J 7 bases, leaving 10 bases between the germline ends. This CDR3 has 15 residues. CDR3 in amino acids: CASSDSPGGNSPLHF. As DNA, the CDR3 is TGTGCCAGCAGTGACTCTCCGGGAGGCAATTCACCCCTCCACTTT.

The V call is TRBV4-3, the J call TRBJ2-5; TRBD2 is a possible D gene (5 bases). The germline CDR1 and CDR2 sequences are LGHNA and YSLEER. V dropped 2 bases and J dropped 4 bases, with 14 bases sitting between them. The length of the CDR3 is 15 residues. CDR3 region: CASSQHRELGETQYF. CDR3 DNA: TGCGCCAGCAGCCAACACCGGGAATTGGGAGAGACCCAGTACTTC.

CDR3 in amino acids: CASSPDRGRSPLHF. Written as DNA, the CDR3 is TGTGCCAGTAGTCCGGACAGGGGGCGTTCACCCCTCCACTTT. The gene calls are TRBV19 and TRBJ1-6, with 11 bases aligning to TRBD1. CDR3 size: 14 residues. V lost 5 bases to trimming and J lost 9 bases; unmatched junction nucleotides: 3. Germline V gives CDR1 LNHDA, CDR2 SQIVND (reference sequence).

In nucleotides, the CDR3 is TGTGCCAGTAGTATAGTCTGGGCCGAGACCCAGTACTTC. This encodes CASSIVWAETQYF. The V and J genes are TRBV19 and TRBJ2-5; D is ambiguous. Germline V CDR1 and CDR2: LNHDA, SQIVND (reference sequence). V was trimmed by 1 base and J by 5 bases, leaving 8 bases between them. This CDR3 has 13 residues.

V usage is TRBV28 and J usage is TRBJ2-7, with D possibly TRBD1 on 5 matching bases. Trimming stripped 5 bases from V and 0 bases from J, with 14 bases between. Germline V gives CDR1 MDHEN, CDR2 SYDVKM. The CDR3 has 15 amino acids. The CDR3 spells CASSLGHYSSYEQYF. CDR3 nucleotide sequence: TGTGCCAGCAGTCTCGGACACTATAGCTCCTACGAGCAGTACTTC. Full variable domain (rest looked up from reference TRBV28 and TRBJ2-7): DVKVTQSSRYLVKRTGEKVFLECVQDMDHENMFWYRQDPGLGLRLIYFSYDVKMKEKGDIPEGYSVSREKKERFSLILESASTNQTSMYLCASSLGHYSSYEQYFGPGTRLTVT.

This chain joins TRBV11-3 and TRBJ2-7, with 12 bases identical to TRBD2. Germline assignment: CDR1 SGHNT and CDR2 YENEEA. The V segment lost 5 bases and the J segment 3 bases; nucleotides outside the gene matches: 5. The CDR3 is 15 amino acids. This CDR3 is CASSKTSGGDYEQYF. The CDR3 DNA reads as TGTGCCAGCAGCAAGACTAGCGGGGGAGACTACGAGCAGTACTTC.

The CDR3 region has the DNA TGTGCCAGCAGCCGAGGCCGTTGGAACACCATATATTTT. It is translated as CASSRGRWNTIYF. The rearrangement links TRBV6-2 or TRBV6-3 to TRBJ1-3; D gene uncertain. CDR3 length equals 13 residues. Germline V gene lookup returns CDR1 MNHEY and CDR2 SVGEGT. Trimming removed 6 bases from V and 7 bases from J, with 13 bases in between.

This chain connects TRBV28 to TRBJ1-5, with D possibly TRBD1 on 6 matching bases. The V and J ends lost 5 bases and 6 bases respectively, with 14 bases between them. CDR1 and CDR2 (germline): MDHEN, SYDVKM. The CDR3 totals 14 residues. CDR3 nucleotide sequence: TGTGCCAGCAGTCCCCGACAGGCTGGTCAGCCCCAGCATTTT. This sequence encodes CASSPRQAGQPQHF.

The chain employs TRBV7-3 and TRBJ1-6, with 7 positions matching TRBD1. The CDR3 totals 15 residues. V lost 3 bases, J lost 6 bases, and 5 bases stayed unmatched. Per germline, CDR1 SGHTA and CDR2 FQGTGA. CDR3 bases: TGTGCCAGCAGCTTGAGGGGACAGACTAATTCACCCCTCCACTTT. It encodes CASSLRGQTNSPLHF. The variable domain in full, with the rest retrieved from reference TRBV7-3 and TRBJ1-6, is GAGVSQTPSNKVTEKGKYVELRCDPISGHTALYWYRQSLGQGPEFLIYFQGTGAADDSGLPNDRFFAVRPEGSVSTLKIQRTERGDSAVYLCASSLRGQTNSPLHFGNGTRLTVT.

V and J are TRBV5-1 and TRBJ2-1; 10 bases match TRBD1. This CDR3 contains 16 residues. Trimming removed 3 bases from V and 1 base from J; junction bases left unmatched: 4. Germline CDR1 is SGHRS and CDR2 is YFSETQ. The DNA of the CDR3 is TGCGCCAGCAGCTCCCGGGACAGGGGTTCCTACAATGAGCAGTTCTTC. Protein sequence: CASSSRDRGSYNEQFF.

J is TRBJ1-5 and V is TRBV19; D may be TRBD1 (6 bases). Germline-derived CDR1 and CDR2 are LNHDA and SQIVND (reference sequence). The CDR3 totals 12 residues. Trimming pared 5 bases from V and 6 bases from J, leaving 8 bases between. CDR3 sequence reads: CASSGTTQPQHF. CDR3 nucleotides: TGTGCCAGTAGTGGGACAACTCAGCCCCAGCATTTT.

V usage is TRBV7-3 and J usage is TRBJ1-1; TRBD1 agrees at 8 bases. CDR3 length: 14 amino acids. The germline V gene has CDR1 SGHTA and CDR2 FQGTGA. J lost 5 bases, V lost 3 bases, and 5 bases had no gene match. In nucleotides, the CDR3 is TGTGCCAGCAGCTTGACAGGGGTTAGTACTGAAGCTTTCTTT. Encoded protein: CASSLTGVSTEAFF.